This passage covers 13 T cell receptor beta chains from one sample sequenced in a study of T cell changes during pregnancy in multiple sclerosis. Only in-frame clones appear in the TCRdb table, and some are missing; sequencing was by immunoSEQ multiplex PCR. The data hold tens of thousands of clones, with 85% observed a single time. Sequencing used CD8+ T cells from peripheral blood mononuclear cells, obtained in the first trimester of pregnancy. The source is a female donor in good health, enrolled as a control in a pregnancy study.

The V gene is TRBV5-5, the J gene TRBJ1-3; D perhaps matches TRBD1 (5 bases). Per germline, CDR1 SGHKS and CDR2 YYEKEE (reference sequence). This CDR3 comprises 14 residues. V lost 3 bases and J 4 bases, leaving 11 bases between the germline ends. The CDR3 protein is CASSSWDSGNTIYF. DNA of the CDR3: TGTGCCAGCAGCTCCTGGGACTCCGGAAACACCATATATTTT.

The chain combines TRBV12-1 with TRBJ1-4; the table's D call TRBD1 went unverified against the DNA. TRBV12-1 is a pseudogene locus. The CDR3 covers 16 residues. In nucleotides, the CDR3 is TGTGCCAGCAGCTTCTTATCGGACAGGGGTGCTGAAAAACTGTTTTTT. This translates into CASSFLSDRGAEKLFF.

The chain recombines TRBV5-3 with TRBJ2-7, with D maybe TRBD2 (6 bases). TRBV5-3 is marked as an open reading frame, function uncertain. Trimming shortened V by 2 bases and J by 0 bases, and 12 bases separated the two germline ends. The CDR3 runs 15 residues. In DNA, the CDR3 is TGTGCCAGAAGCTTTCGGGAGTCCAGCTCCTACGAGCAGTACTTC. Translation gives CARSFRESSSYEQYF.

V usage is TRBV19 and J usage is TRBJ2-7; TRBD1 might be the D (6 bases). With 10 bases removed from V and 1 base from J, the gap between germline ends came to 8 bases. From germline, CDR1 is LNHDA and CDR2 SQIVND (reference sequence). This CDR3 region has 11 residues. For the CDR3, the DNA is TGTGCCACCAGGGGATCCTACGAGCAGTACTTC. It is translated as CATRGSYEQYF.

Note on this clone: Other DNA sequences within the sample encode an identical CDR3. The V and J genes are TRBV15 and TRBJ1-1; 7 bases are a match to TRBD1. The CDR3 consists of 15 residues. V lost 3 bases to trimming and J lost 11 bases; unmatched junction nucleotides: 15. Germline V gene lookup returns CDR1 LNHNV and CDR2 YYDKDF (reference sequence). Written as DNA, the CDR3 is TGTGCCACCAGCAGGACGATTACAGAGACAGGGTTTGCTTTCTTT. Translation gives CATSRTITETGFAFF.

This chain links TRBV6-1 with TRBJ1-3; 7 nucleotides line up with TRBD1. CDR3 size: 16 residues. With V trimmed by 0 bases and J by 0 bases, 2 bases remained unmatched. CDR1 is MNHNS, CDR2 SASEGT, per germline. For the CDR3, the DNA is TGTGCCAGCAGTGAAGCAGGGACAGCCTCTGGAAACACCATATATTTT. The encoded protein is CASSEAGTASGNTIYF.

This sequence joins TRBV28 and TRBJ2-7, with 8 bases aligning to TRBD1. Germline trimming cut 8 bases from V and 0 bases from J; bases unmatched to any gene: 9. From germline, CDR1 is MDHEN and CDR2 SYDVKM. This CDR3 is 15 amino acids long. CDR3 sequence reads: CASSIPDRDSYEQYF. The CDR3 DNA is TGTGCCAGCTCTATACCGGACAGGGACTCCTACGAGCAGTACTTC.

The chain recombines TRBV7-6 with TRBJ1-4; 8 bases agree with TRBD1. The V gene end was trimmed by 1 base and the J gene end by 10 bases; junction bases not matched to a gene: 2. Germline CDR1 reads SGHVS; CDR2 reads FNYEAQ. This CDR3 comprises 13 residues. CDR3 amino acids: CASSLGTGRKLFF. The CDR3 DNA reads TGTGCCAGCAGCTTAGGGACAGGGAGAAAACTGTTTTTT.

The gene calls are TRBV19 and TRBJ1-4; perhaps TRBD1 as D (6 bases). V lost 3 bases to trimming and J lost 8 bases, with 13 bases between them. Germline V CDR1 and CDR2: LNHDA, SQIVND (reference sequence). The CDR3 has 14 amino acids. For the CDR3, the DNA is TGTGCCAGTAGTATTCTGACAGGTCGCGAAAAACTGTTTTTT. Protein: CASSILTGREKLFF.

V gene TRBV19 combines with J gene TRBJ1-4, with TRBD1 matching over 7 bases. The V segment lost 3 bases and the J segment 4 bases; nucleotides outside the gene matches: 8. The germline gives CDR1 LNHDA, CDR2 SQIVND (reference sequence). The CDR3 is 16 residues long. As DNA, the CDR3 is TGTGCCAGTAGTATCACAGGGGCCAGGGGTAATGAAAAACTGTTTTTT. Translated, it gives CASSITGARGNEKLFF.

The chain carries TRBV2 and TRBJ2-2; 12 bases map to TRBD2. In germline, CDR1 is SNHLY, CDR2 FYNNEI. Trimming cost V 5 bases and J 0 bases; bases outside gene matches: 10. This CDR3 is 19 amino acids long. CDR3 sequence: CASSWPTSGRFANTGELFF. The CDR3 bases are TGTGCCAGCAGTTGGCCCACTAGCGGGAGGTTCGCGAACACCGGGGAGCTGTTTTTT.

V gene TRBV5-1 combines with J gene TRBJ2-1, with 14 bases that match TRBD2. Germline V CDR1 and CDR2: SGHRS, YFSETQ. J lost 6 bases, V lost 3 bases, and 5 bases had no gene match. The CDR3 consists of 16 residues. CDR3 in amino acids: CASSWGGTSGSNEQFF. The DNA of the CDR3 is TGCGCCAGCAGCTGGGGTGGGACTAGCGGGAGCAATGAGCAGTTCTTC.

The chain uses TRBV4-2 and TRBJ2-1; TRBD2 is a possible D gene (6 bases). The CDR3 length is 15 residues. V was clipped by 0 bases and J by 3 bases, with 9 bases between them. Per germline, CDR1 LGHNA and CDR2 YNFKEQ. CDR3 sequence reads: CASSQEGGLYNEQFF. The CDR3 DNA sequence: TGTGCCAGCAGCCAAGAGGGGGGTCTCTACAATGAGCAGTTCTTC.